This is a list of T cell receptor beta chains from one sample in a study of cytomegalovirus exposure and HLA in healthy donors. Repertoires were generated with immunoSEQ multiplex PCR, while TCRdb's copy carries only in-frame clones and drops some. The top ten hold roughly 2.7% of the sample, which has about 170,000 clones, roughly 86% seen once. Sequenced sample: PBMCs. These receptors were collected from a young man in good health and CMV-seropositive. Each CDR3 is given with its conserved first and last residue. The order of the fields is J gene, V gene, D gene, clone size, CDR3 protein, CDR3 DNA. A D gene is named only where the DNA matches it firmly. Not every row has a clone size; where given, it reads once, few, many or a size class.

>TRBJ2-2|TRBV4-3|.|.
CASSQVEDTGELFF
TGCGCCAGCAGCCAAGTTGAGGACACCGGGGAGCTGTTTTTT
>TRBJ2-1|TRBV12-5|TRBD2|.
CASGPGGEYNEQFF
TGTGCTAGTGGCCCGGGGGGAGAGTACAATGAGCAGTTCTTC
>TRBJ1-1|TRBV4-3|.|.
CASSQDLRDYTEAFF
TGCGCCAGCAGCCAAGATCTTCGGGATTACACTGAAGCTTTCTTT
>TRBJ1-3|TRBV5-6|.|.
CASSFGGNTIYF
TGTGCCAGCAGCTTTGGAGGTAACACCATATATTTT
>TRBJ2-2|TRBV5-4|TRBD1|.
CASSFPQGAHWDTGELFF
TGTGCCAGCAGCTTCCCACAGGGGGCTCATTGGGACACCGGGGAGCTGTTTTTT
>TRBJ1-2|TRBV6-5|.|.
CASSYSRGPRGYTF
TGTGCCAGCAGTTACTCCCGCGGCCCGAGGGGCTACACCTTC
>TRBJ1-4|TRBV15|TRBD1|.
CATSREEGGQGEKLFF
TGTGCCACCAGCAGAGAGGAAGGGGGCCAGGGTGAAAAACTGTTTTTT
>TRBJ2-7|TRBV28|TRBD2|.
CASSLGLADEQYF
TGTGCCAGCAGTTTGGGACTAGCGGACGAGCAGTACTTC
>TRBJ1-5|TRBV29-1|.|.
CSVATGYSNQPQHF
TGCAGCGTCGCTACAGGATATAGCAATCAGCCCCAGCATTTT
>TRBJ2-7|TRBV6-5|TRBD1|.
CASSSLVRGSSYEQYF
TGTGCCAGCAGTTCGCTGGTCAGGGGGAGCTCCTACGAGCAGTACTTC
>TRBJ1-2|TRBV4-2|.|.
CASSQDSGTGYGYTF
TGTGCCAGCAGCCAAGATTCTGGCACAGGCTATGGCTACACCTTC
>TRBJ1-3|TRBV2|TRBD1|.
CASSNRRTGPSSGNTIYF
TGTGCCAGCAGTAACAGGAGGACAGGACCCTCCTCTGGAAACACCATATATTTT
>TRBJ2-4|TRBV7-6|.|.
CASSGLEDIQYF
TGTGCCAGCAGCGGACTGGAGGACATTCAGTACTTC
>TRBJ2-5|TRBV7-2|.|.
CASSLGGAGQETQYF
TGTGCCAGCAGCTTGGGGGGAGCAGGCCAAGAGACCCAGTACTTC
>TRBJ2-7|TRBV7-9|TRBD1|.
CASSTTGALTYEQYF
TGTGCCAGCAGCACGACAGGGGCCCTCACCTACGAGCAGTACTTC
>TRBJ1-6|TRBV27|TRBD1|few
CASRPGQGNSPLHF
TGTGCCAGCAGGCCGGGACAGGGGAATTCACCCCTCCACTTT
>TRBJ2-5|TRBV7-9|TRBD2|once
CASSLGLAGVVFGETQYF
TGTGCCAGCAGCCTCGGACTAGCGGGAGTTGTTTTTGGAGAGACCCAGTACTTC
>TRBJ2-7|TRBV4-3|.|.
CASSQDQTAFGQYF
TGCGCCAGCAGCCAAGATCAAACCGCCTTCGGGCAGTACTTC
>TRBJ2-2|TRBV7-3|TRBD2|.
CASSLLAGSTGELFF
TGTGCCAGCAGCTTACTAGCGGGAAGCACCGGGGAGCTGTTTTTT
>TRBJ1-2|TRBV2|.|.
CASHTLANYGYTF
TGTGCCAGCCACACCCTTGCTAACTATGGCTACACCTTC
>TRBJ2-1|TRBV6-5|.|.
CASSYLGYNEQFF
TGTGCCAGCAGTTACCTCGGGTACAATGAGCAGTTCTTC
>TRBJ1-5|TRBV18|.|.
CASSTMIYRDSNQPQHF
TGTGCCAGCTCCACGATGATCTACAGGGATAGCAATCAGCCCCAGCATTTT
>TRBJ2-3|TRBV4-3|.|.
CASSQDFTGQDTQYF
TGCGCCAGCAGCCAAGATTTTACTGGGCAAGATACGCAGTATTTT
>TRBJ2-7|TRBV19|.|once
CASSAGPSYEQYF
TGTGCCAGTAGCGCAGGGCCCTCCTACGAGCAGTACTTC
>TRBJ2-2|TRBV5-1|.|.
CASSFEGLTGELFF
TGCGCCAGCAGCTTCGAGGGACTCACCGGGGAGCTGTTTTTT
>TRBJ1-4|TRBV28|TRBD1|.
CASSQRQGGSEKLFF
TGTGCCAGCAGCCAACGACAGGGGGGTAGTGAAAAACTGTTTTTT
>TRBJ2-3|TRBV29-1|.|once
CSADGVWPSADTQYF
TGCAGCGCCGACGGGGTCTGGCCAAGCGCAGATACGCAGTATTTT
>TRBJ2-1|TRBV6-1|.|.
CASSDRDTVF
TGTGCCAGCAGTGACCGGGACACGGTCTTC
>TRBJ2-1|TRBV6-6|TRBD2|.
CASSQTSGRAEQFF
TGTGCCAGCAGTCAGACTAGCGGGAGGGCTGAGCAGTTCTTC
>TRBJ1-5|TRBV5-5|.|.
CASSLGGAGTRQPQHF
TGTGCCAGCAGCTTGGGTGGGGCGGGGACTCGACAGCCCCAGCATTTT
>TRBJ2-1|TRBV29-1|TRBD2|once
CSVGGGEQFF
TGCAGCGTTGGGGGGGGAGAGCAGTTCTTC
>TRBJ1-3|TRBV5-6|.|.
CASSSQGNTIYF
TGTGCCAGCAGCTCACAGGGAAACACCATATATTTT
>TRBJ1-3|TRBV28|.|.
CASSPPRQGPWGNTIYF
TGTGCCAGCAGTCCCCCCCGGCAGGGCCCGTGGGGAAACACCATATATTTT
>TRBJ2-2|TRBV4-3|.|few
CASSERLGDTGELFF
TGCGCCAGCAGCGAAAGACTAGGGGACACCGGGGAGCTGTTTTTT
>TRBJ2-1|TRBV15|.|.
CATSFYSGAILSGKYNEQFF
TGTGCCACCAGCTTTTATAGCGGAGCTATACTATCCGGCAAATACAATGAGCAGTTCTTC
>TRBJ1-6|TRBV5-6|.|.
CASSLGQLYNSPLHF
TGTGCCAGCAGCTTGGGACAGTTGTATAATTCACCCCTCCACTTT
>TRBJ2-1|TRBV7-9|TRBD2|.
CASSPGLAGKYNEQFF
TGTGCCAGCAGCCCCGGACTAGCGGGGAAATACAATGAGCAGTTCTTC
>TRBJ2-7|TRBV28|.|.
CASSFLSYEQYF
TGTGCCAGCAGTTTCCTCTCCTACGAGCAGTACTTC
>TRBJ2-1|TRBV5-4|TRBD2|once
CASGSGSTLEQFF
TGTGCCAGCGGAAGCGGGAGTACTTTGGAGCAGTTCTTC
>TRBJ2-7|TRBV7-2|.|.
CASSLEPDKRTYEQYF
TGTGCCAGCAGCTTAGAACCGGACAAACGGACCTACGAGCAGTACTTC
>TRBJ2-1|TRBV29-1|TRBD1|.
CSVEHRDRGAPEQFF
TGCAGCGTTGAACACCGGGACAGGGGGGCCCCTGAGCAGTTCTTC
>TRBJ2-7|TRBV7-6|TRBD2|.
CASSPLAGKGYEQYF
TGTGCCAGCAGCCCCCTAGCGGGGAAGGGCTACGAGCAGTACTTC
>TRBJ2-5|TRBV6-5|TRBD1|.
CASSSGQNQETQYF
TGTGCCAGCAGTTCGGGACAGAACCAAGAGACCCAGTACTTC
>TRBJ1-3|TRBV5-4|.|.
CASSPEGNTIYF
TGTGCCAGCAGCCCGGAGGGTAACACCATATATTTT
>TRBJ2-5|TRBV27|.|.
CASQRANQETQYF
TGTGCCAGCCAGCGGGCTAACCAAGAGACCCAGTACTTC
>TRBJ2-3|TRBV5-1|TRBD2|.
CASSLRSGAITDTQYF
TGCGCCAGCAGCTTGCGGAGCGGGGCTATCACAGATACGCAGTATTTT
>TRBJ2-7|TRBV18|.|.
CASSPIWRDSSYEQYF
TGTGCCAGCTCACCAATATGGAGGGACAGCTCCTACGAGCAGTACTTC
>TRBJ1-1|TRBV2|TRBD1|.
CATNTGERAFF
TGTGCCACCAACACAGGGGAAAGGGCTTTCTTT
>TRBJ2-1|TRBV11-2|TRBD2|.
CASSLDGGGVNEQFF
TGTGCCAGCAGCTTAGACGGGGGAGGGGTCAATGAGCAGTTCTTC
>TRBJ2-7|TRBV5-1|TRBD2|.
CASSRTSGSSYEQYF
TGCGCCAGCAGCCGGACTAGCGGAAGCTCCTACGAGCAGTACTTC
>TRBJ2-2|TRBV7-9|.|.
CASSSFGNTGELFF
TGTGCCAGCAGCTCCTTCGGGAACACCGGGGAGCTGTTTTTT
>TRBJ1-4|TRBV5-3|.|.
CARSLGVGEKLFF
TGTGCCAGAAGTCTGGGAGTGGGGGAAAAACTGTTTTTT
>TRBJ1-2|TRBV10-3|.|.
CAISESRGGYTF
TGTGCCATCAGTGAGTCACGAGGGGGCTACACCTTC
>TRBJ2-7|TRBV5-5|.|.
CASSLAKLSSNEQYF
TGTGCCAGCAGCTTGGCGAAGCTTTCGAGCAACGAGCAGTACTTC
>TRBJ1-5|TRBV15|.|.
CATEIDRTNQPQHF
TGTGCCACCGAAATTGACAGGACTAATCAGCCCCAGCATTTT
>TRBJ2-1|TRBV5-1|.|.
CASSTRVNEQFF
TGCGCCAGCAGCACCAGGGTCAATGAGCAGTTCTTC